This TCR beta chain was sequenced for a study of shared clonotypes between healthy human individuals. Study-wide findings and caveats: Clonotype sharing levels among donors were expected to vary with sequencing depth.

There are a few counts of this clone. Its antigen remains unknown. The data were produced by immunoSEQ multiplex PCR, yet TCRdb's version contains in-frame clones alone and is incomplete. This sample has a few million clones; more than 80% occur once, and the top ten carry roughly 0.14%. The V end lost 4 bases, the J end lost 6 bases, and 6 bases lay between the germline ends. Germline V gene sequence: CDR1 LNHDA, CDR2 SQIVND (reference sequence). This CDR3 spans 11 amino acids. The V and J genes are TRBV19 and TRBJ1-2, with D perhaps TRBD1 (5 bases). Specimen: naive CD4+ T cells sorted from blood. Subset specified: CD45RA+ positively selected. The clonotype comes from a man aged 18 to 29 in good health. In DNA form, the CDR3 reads TGTGCCAGTAGTACAGGGAATGGCTACACCTTC. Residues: CASSTGNGYTF.